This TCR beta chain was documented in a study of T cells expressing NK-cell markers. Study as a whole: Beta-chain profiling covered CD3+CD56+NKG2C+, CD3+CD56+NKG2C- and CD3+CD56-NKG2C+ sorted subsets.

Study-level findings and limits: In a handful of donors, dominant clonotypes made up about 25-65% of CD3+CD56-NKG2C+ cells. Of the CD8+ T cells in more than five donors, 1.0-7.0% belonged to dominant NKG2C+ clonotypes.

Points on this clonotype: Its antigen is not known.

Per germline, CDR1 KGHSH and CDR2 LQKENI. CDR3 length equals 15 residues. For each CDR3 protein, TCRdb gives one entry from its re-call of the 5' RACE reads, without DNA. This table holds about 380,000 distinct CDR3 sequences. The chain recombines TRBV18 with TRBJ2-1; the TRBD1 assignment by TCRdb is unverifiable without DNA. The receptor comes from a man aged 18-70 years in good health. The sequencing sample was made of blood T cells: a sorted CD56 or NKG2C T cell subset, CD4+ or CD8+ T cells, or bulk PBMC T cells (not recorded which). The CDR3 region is CASSPLRGGLHEQFF.